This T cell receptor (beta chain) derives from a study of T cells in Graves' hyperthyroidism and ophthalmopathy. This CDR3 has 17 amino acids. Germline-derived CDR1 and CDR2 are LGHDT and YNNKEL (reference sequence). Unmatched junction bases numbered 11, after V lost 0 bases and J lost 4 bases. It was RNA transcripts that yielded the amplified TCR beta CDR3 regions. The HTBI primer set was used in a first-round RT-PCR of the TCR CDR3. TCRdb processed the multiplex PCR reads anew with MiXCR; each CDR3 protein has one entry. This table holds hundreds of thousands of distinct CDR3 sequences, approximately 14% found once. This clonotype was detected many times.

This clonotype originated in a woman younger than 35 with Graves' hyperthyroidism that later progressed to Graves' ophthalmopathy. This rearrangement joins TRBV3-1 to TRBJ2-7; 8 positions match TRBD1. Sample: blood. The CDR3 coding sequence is TGTGCCAGCAGCCAAGATCGAAGGTGGACAGGGTCATACGAGCAGTACTTC. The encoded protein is CASSQDRRWTGSYEQYF.